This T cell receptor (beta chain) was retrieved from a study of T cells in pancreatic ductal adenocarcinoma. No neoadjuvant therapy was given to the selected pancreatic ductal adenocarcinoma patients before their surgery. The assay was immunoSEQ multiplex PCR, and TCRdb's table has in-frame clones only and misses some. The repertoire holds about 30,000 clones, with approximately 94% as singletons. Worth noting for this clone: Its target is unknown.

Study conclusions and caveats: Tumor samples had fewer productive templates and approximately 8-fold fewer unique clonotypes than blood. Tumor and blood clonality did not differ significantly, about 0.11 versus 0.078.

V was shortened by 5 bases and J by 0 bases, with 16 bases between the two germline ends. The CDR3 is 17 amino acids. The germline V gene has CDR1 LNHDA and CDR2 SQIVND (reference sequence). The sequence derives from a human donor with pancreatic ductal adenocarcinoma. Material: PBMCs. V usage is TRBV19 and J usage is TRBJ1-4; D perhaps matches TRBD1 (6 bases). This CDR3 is CASSWARGASTNEKLFF. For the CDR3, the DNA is TGTGCCAGTAGTTGGGCCAGGGGAGCGTCAACTAATGAAAAACTGTTTTTT.